This section outlines one T cell receptor beta chain sequence together with its context. These data are taken from a study of control samples from healthy donors and cancer patients. Germline lookup yields CDR1 SGHDT and CDR2 YYEEEE. V was shortened by 6 bases and J by 3 bases, with 16 bases between the two germline ends. This CDR3 has 14 amino acids. TCRdb's table, derived via immunoSEQ multiplex PCR, lists solely in-frame clones and lacks some. Of around 90,000 clones listed, 85% are singletons. This sequence was found in a man aged 25 to 40 in good health. The J gene is TRBJ2-7, the V gene TRBV5-6, with a weak D call TRBD2 (5 bases). Sequencing was done on a sample of blood. The CDR3 coding sequence is TGTGCCAGCAATCTGGGAACGGGGTTCTACGAGCAGTACTTC. This encodes CASNLGTGFYEQYF.